The 3 T cell receptor beta chains in this list originate from one sample, sequenced in a study of blood T cells in healthy people across ages. The authors ran a second PCR of roughly 6 to 12 cycles using a sample-barcoded 5' primer and a J-beta primer mix. TCRdb ran MiXCR on the 5' RACE reads and lists one entry per CDR3 protein. The sample has about 830,000 distinct CDR3 sequences; 62% are singletons. Sequencing was performed on blood. The receptor source for this set is a man between 25 and 39 years old in good health.

The gene calls are TRBV27 and TRBJ1-6, with a tentative D call TRBD1 (5 bases). The CDR3 sequence is 16 residues long. Germline CDR1 is MNHEY and CDR2 is SMNVEV (reference sequence). Trimming shortened V by 4 bases and J by 6 bases, and 16 bases separated the two germline ends. The CDR3 coding sequence is TGTGCCAGCAGTTCCCCCCTGGCAGGGCTTAATTCACCCCTCCACTTT. It translates to CASSSPLAGLNSPLHF.

V and J are TRBV13 and TRBJ2-7; TRBD1 might be the D (6 bases). The CDR3 consists of 16 residues. Trimming took 4 bases from V and 0 from J, leaving 16 bases between them. Germline CDR1 reads PRHDT; CDR2 reads FYEKMQ (reference sequence). As DNA, the CDR3 is TGTGCCAGCAGCTCTTCCAGGGGAACTGACTCCTACGAGCAGTACTTC. It encodes CASSSSRGTDSYEQYF.

J is TRBJ2-3 and V is TRBV10-3; D not resolved. The CDR3 runs to 14 residues. The germline V gene encodes CDR1 ENHRY and CDR2 SYGVKD. The V gene lost 6 bases and the J gene lost 3 bases, with 13 bases spanning the gap. CDR3 coding DNA: TGTGCCATCAGGATGGGCATGATAACAGATACGCAGTATTTT. Its translation is CAIRMGMITDTQYF.